This T cell receptor (beta chain) was recorded in a study of T cell repertoires in cytomegalovirus infection. TCRdb re-analysed the reads in MiXCR, keeping a single row per CDR3 protein. The sample contains approximately 290,000 distinct CDR3 sequences, more than 20% of which appear only once. In germline, CDR1 is DFQATT, CDR2 SNEGSKA (reference sequence). J was trimmed by 0 bases and V by 0 bases; bases with no gene match: 6. CDR3 length: 16 amino acids. Whole-study findings and limits: Within the response measured ex vivo, HLA-C-restricted CMV-specific TCR beta clonotypes were dominant.

To note about this clonotype: What it binds is not known.

The chain combines TRBV20-1 with TRBJ2-3; 7 bases match TRBD2. The receptor was isolated from a human donor in good health (CMV status not recorded). Some clones in this sample may be carry-over from other donors' samples. Sequenced sample: PBMCs. The CDR3 nucleotides are TGCAGTGCTAGAGATTTCCAGCGGGGAAGCACAGATACGCAGTATTTT. Residues: CSARDFQRGSTDTQYF.